This T cell receptor (beta chain) was retrieved from a study of blood T cell repertoires in COVID-19. The data were produced by immunoSEQ multiplex PCR, yet TCRdb's version contains in-frame clones alone and is incomplete. The data show fewer than 350,000 clones, roughly 86% seen once. The germline V gene has CDR1 SGHDN and CDR2 FVKESK. Trimming stripped 4 bases from V and 6 bases from J, with 10 bases between. The CDR3 spans 12 residues. The TCR comes from a man aged 40-49 years with active or convalescent COVID-19. Sequenced sample: peripheral blood. The chain joins TRBV14 to TRBJ2-7, with D possibly TRBD2 on 6 matching bases. In DNA, the CDR3 is TGTGCCAGCAGCCTTGGAGGGTCCGAGCAGTACTTC. Its protein is CASSLGGSEQYF.